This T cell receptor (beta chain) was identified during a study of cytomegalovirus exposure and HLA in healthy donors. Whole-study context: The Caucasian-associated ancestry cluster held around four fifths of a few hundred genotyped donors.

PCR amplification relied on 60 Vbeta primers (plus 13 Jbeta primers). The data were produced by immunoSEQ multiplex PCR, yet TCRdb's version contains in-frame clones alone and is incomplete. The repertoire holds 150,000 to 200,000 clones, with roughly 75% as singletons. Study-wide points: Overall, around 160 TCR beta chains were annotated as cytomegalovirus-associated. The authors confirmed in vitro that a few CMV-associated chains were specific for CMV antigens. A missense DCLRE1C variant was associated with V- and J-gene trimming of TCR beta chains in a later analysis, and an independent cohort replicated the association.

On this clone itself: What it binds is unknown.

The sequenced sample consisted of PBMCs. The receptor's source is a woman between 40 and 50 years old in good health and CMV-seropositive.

DNA for the CDR3: TGTGCCAGCCTTGGGCGGGGGGACTACGAGCAGTACTTC. Translating it yields CASLGRGDYEQYF. The genes are TRBV28 and TRBJ2-7; 8 nucleotides agree with TRBD2. Germline values: CDR1 MDHEN, CDR2 SYDVKM. The J segment lost 3 bases and the V segment lost 8 bases, leaving 6 bases of the junction unmatched. The CDR3 contains 13 residues.